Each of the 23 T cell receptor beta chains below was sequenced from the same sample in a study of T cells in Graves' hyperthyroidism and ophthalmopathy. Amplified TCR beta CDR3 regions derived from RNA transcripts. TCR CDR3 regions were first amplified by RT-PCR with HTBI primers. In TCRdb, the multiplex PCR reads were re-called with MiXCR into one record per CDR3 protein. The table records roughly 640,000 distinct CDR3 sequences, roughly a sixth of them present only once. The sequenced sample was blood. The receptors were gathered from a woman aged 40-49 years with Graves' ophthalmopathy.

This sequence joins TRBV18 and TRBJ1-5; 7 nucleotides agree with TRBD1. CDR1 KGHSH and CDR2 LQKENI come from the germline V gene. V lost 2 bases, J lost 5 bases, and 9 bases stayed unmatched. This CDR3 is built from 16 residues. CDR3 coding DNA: TGTGCCAGCTCACCAATGCTGACAGGGCCCTATCAGCCCCAGCATTTT. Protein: CASSPMLTGPYQPQHF.

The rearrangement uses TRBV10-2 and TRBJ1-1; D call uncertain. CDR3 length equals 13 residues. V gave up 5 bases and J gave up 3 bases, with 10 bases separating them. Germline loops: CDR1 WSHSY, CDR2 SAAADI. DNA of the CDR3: TGCGCCAGCAGTAGCACCAGGTACACTGAAGCTTTCTTT. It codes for CASSSTRYTEAFF.

CDR3 sequence (DNA): TGTGCCACCCTACACTCCCGGGACAAATATGGCTCTGGGGCCAACGTCCTGACTTTC. Translated: CATLHSRDKYGSGANVLTF. This chain connects TRBV24-1 to TRBJ2-6, with D possibly TRBD1 on 6 matching bases. Trimming took 9 bases from V and 0 from J, leaving 23 bases between them. The CDR3 consists of 19 residues. Germline V gene sequence: CDR1 KGHDR, CDR2 SFDVKD.

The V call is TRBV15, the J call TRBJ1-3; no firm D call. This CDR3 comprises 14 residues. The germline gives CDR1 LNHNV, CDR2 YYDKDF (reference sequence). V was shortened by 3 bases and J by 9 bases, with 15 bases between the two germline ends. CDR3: CATSRDLGWSTIYF. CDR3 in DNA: TGTGCCACCAGCAGGGACTTGGGTTGGAGCACCATATATTTT.

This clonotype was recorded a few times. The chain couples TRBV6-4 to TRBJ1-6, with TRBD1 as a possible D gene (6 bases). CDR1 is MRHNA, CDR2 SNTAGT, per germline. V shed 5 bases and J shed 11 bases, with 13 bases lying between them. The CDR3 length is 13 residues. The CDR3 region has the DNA TGTGCCAGCAGTCGGACAGCCGAAACACCCCTCCACTTT. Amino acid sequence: CASSRTAETPLHF.

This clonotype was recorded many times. This CDR3 reads CASSLDTYEQYF. CDR3 nucleotide sequence: TGTGCCAGCAGCTTAGACACCTACGAGCAGTACTTC. The chain joins TRBV7-9 to TRBJ2-7, with D hard to call. This CDR3 region has 12 residues. Per germline, CDR1 SEHNR and CDR2 FQNEAQ (reference sequence). Trimming shortened V by 1 base and J by 2 bases, and 3 bases separated the two germline ends. The full variable domain, completed using reference TRBV7-9 and TRBJ2-7, is DTGVSQNPRHKITKRGQNVTFRCDPISEHNRLYWYRQTLGQGPEFLTYFQNEAQLEKSRLLSDRFSAERPKGSFSTLEIQRTEQGDSAMYLCASSLDTYEQYFGPGTRLTVT.

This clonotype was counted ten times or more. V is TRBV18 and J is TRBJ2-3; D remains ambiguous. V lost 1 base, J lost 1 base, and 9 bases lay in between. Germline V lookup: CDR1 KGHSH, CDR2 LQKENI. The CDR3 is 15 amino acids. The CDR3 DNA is TGTGCCAGCTCACCACGCTACCTCGGCACAGATACGCAGTATTTT. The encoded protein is CASSPRYLGTDTQYF.

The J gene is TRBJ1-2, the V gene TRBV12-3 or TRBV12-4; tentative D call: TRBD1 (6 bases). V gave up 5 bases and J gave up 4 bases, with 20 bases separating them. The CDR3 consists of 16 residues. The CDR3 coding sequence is TGTGCCAGCAGTCCCCGGGGGGGGCAGGGTCCCTATGGCTACACCTTC. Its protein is CASSPRGGQGPYGYTF.

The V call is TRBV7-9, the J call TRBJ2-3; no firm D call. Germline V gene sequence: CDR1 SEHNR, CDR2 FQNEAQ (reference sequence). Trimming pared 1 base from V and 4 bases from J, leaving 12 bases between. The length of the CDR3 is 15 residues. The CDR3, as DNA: TGTGCCAGCAGCTTAGGCATCGCTAGGGCAGATACGCAGTATTTT. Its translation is CASSLGIARADTQYF.

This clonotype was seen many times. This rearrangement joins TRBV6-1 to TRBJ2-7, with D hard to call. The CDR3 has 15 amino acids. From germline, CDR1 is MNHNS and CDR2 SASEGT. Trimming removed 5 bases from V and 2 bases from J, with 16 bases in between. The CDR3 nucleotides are TGTGCCAGCAGTTCCTGGACGGATGGAGCCTACGAGCAGTACTTC. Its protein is CASSSWTDGAYEQYF.

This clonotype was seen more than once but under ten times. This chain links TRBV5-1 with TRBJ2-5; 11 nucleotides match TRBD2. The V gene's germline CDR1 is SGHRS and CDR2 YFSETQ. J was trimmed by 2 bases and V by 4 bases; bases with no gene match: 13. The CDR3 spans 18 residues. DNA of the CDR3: TGCGCCAGCAGCAATCTAGGGACTAGCGGACCCATTCAAGAGACCCAGTACTTC. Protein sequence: CASSNLGTSGPIQETQYF.

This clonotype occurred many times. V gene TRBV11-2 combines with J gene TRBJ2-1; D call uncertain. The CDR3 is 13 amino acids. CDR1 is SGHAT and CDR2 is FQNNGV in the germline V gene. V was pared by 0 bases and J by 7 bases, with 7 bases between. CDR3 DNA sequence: TGTGCCAGCAGCTTAGACCAAGTTAATGAGCAGTTCTTC. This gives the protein CASSLDQVNEQFF.

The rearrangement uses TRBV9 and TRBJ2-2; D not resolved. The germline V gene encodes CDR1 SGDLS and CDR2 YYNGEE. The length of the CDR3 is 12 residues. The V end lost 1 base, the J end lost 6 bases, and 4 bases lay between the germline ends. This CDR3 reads CASSVLPGELFF. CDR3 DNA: TGTGCCAGCAGCGTATTGCCCGGGGAGCTGTTTTTT.

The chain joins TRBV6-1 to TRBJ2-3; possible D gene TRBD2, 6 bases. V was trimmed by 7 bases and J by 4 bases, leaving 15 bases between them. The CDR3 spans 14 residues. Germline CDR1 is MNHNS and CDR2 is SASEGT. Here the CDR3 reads CASKAGSTADTQYF. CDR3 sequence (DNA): TGTGCCAGCAAGGCCGGGAGTACGGCAGATACGCAGTATTTT.

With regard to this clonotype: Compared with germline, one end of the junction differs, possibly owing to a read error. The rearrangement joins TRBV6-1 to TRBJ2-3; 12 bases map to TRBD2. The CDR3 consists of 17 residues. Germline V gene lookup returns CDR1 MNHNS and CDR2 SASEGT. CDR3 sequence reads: CASSPQLAGGSTDMQYF. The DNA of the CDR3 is TGTGCCAGCAGCCCCCAACTAGCGGGGGGTAGCACAGATATGCAGTATTTT.

Here the CDR3 reads CSARRPGGGETQYF. The CDR3 coding sequence is TGCAGTGCTAGACGGCCCGGGGGGGGGGAGACCCAGTACTTC. The chain links TRBV20-1 to TRBJ2-5, with 8 bases that match TRBD2. Germline-derived CDR1 and CDR2 are DFQATT and SNEGSKA (reference sequence). The CDR3 runs to 14 residues. Trimming took 2 bases from V and 5 from J; bases not matched to a gene: 7.

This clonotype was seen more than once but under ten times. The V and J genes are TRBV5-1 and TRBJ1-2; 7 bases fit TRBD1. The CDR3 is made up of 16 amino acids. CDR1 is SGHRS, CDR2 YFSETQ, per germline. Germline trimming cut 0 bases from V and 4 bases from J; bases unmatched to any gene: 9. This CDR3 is CASSLVQGGPIYGYTF. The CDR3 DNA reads TGCGCCAGCAGCTTGGTTCAAGGGGGCCCTATCTATGGCTACACCTTC.

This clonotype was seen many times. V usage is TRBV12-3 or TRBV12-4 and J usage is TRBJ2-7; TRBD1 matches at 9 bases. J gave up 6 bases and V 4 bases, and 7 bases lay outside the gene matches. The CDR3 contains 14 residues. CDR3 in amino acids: CASSYRDRAVEQYF. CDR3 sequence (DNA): TGTGCCAGCAGTTACCGGGACAGGGCCGTCGAGCAGTACTTC.

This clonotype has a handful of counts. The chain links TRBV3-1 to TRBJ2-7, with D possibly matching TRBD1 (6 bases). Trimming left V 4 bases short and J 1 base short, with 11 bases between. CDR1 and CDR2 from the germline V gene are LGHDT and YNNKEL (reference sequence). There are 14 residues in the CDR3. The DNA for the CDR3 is TGTGCCAGCAGCCCAAGACAGGTATCCTACGAGCAGTACTTC. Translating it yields CASSPRQVSYEQYF.

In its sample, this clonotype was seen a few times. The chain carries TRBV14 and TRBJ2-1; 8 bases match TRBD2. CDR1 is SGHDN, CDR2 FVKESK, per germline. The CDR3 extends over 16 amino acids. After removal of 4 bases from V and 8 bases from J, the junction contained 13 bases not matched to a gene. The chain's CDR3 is CASSPVAGRGLHEQFF. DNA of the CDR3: TGTGCCAGCAGCCCAGTAGCGGGGAGGGGTTTACATGAGCAGTTCTTC. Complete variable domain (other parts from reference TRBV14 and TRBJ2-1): EAGVTQFPSHSVIEKGQTVTLRCDPISGHDNLYWYRRVMGKEIKFLLHFVKESKQDESGMPNNRFLAERTGGTYSTLKVQPAELEDSGVYFCASSPVAGRGLHEQFFGPGTRLTVL.

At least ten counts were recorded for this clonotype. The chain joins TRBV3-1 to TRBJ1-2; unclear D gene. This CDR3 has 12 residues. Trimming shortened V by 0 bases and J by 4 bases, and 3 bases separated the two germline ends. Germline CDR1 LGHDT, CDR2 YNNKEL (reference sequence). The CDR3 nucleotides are TGTGCCAGCAGCCAAGAGACCTATGGCTACACCTTC. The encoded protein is CASSQETYGYTF.

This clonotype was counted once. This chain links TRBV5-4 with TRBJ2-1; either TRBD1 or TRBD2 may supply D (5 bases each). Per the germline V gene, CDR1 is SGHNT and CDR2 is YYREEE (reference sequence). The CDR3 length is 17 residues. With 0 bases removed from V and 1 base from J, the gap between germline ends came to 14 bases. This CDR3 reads CASSLGRWDLSYNEQFF. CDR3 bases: TGTGCCAGCAGCTTGGGCAGATGGGACCTTTCCTACAATGAGCAGTTCTTC. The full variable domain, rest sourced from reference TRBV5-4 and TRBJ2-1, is ETGVTQSPTHLIKTRGQQVTLRCSSQSGHNTVSWYQQALGQGPQFIFQYYREEENGRGNFPPRFSGLQFPNYSSELNVNALELDDSALYLCASSLGRWDLSYNEQFFGPGTRLTVL.

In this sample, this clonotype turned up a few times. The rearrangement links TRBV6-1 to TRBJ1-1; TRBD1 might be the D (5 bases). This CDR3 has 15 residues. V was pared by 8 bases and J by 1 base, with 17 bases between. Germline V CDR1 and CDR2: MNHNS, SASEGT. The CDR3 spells CASRRGQDGNTEAFF. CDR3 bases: TGTGCCAGCCGAAGGGGCCAGGACGGGAACACTGAAGCTTTCTTT.